These 24 T cell receptor beta chains were all obtained from the same sample, sequenced in a study of T cell changes during pregnancy in multiple sclerosis. Only in-frame clones appear in the TCRdb table, and some are missing; sequencing was by immunoSEQ multiplex PCR. Of roughly 80,000 clones listed, roughly 93% are singletons. The sequences come from peripheral blood, collected in the second trimester of pregnancy. The receptor source for this set is a female donor with multiple sclerosis, enrolled in a pregnancy study.

The chain employs TRBV14 and TRBJ1-3; no clear D. The CDR3 consists of 14 residues. The V and J ends lost 4 bases and 4 bases respectively, with 11 bases between them. CDR1 is SGHDN, CDR2 FVKESK, per germline. The CDR3 DNA is TGTGCCAGCAGCCCGACTAGCTCCGGAAACACCATATATTTT. Amino acid sequence: CASSPTSSGNTIYF. Looking up the rest from reference TRBV14 and TRBJ1-3 gives the full variable domain: EAGVTQFPSHSVIEKGQTVTLRCDPISGHDNLYWYRRVMGKEIKFLLHFVKESKQDESGMPNNRFLAERTGGTYSTLKVQPAELEDSGVYFCASSPTSSGNTIYFGEGSWLTVV.

The chain employs TRBV5-1 and TRBJ2-5; no clear D gene. Germline assignment: CDR1 SGHRS and CDR2 YFSETQ. CDR3 length: 15 residues. Trimming shortened V by 0 bases and J by 5 bases, and 14 bases separated the two germline ends. CDR3 in DNA: TGCGCCAGCAGCTTGGTAATGTCGCTCAGGGAGACCCAGTACTTC. Its protein product is CASSLVMSLRETQYF.

The CDR3 DNA is TGTGCCAGTACCGAGACAGGAACTCCGATGGATGAGCAGTTCTTC. Its translation: CASTETGTPMDEQFF. The chain links TRBV19 to TRBJ2-1; tentatively, D is TRBD1 (6 bases). This CDR3 comprises 15 residues. V lost 7 bases and J lost 8, with 21 bases in between. Germline V gene data show CDR1 as LNHDA and CDR2 as SQIVND (reference sequence).

The chain recombines TRBV2 with TRBJ2-1; 7 bases line up with TRBD2. Germline assignment: CDR1 SNHLY and CDR2 FYNNEI. The CDR3 is made up of 13 amino acids. Losses at the gene ends were 9 bases for V and 2 bases for J; bases not matched to a gene: 4. In DNA, the CDR3 is TGTGCCAGGACGGGGGGAACCTACAATGAGCAGTTCTTC. Translating gives CARTGGTYNEQFF.

V is TRBV19 and J is TRBJ1-1; the D is unclear. The CDR3 is 12 amino acids. Germline V lookup: CDR1 LNHDA, CDR2 SQIVND (reference sequence). Trimming left V 5 bases short and J 9 bases short, with 13 bases between. The CDR3, as DNA: TGTGCCAGTAGTGCCACGGGAGCCCAAGCTTTCTTT. This codes for CASSATGAQAFF.

Comment on this clone: The identical CDR3 is also encoded by other nucleotide sequences in the sample. The rearrangement joins TRBV29-1 to TRBJ2-3; TRBD1 matches 9 bases. The ends lost 4 bases at V and 2 bases at J; junction bases unmatched: 4. This CDR3 comprises 14 residues. CDR1 is SQVTM and CDR2 is ANQGSEA in the germline V gene. The CDR3 reads CSVAGTGITDTQYF. In DNA, the CDR3 is TGCAGCGTTGCCGGGACAGGGATCACAGATACGCAGTATTTT.

This chain joins TRBV2 and TRBJ1-1; TRBD1 matches 9 bases. V lost 2 bases and J lost 6; bases outside the gene matches: 10. The CDR3 has 16 residues. Germline CDR1 reads SNHLY; CDR2 reads FYNNEI. CDR3 DNA: TGTGCCAGCAGTGAACCAAGGACAGGGGACTCTCCTGAAGCTTTCTTT. Amino acids: CASSEPRTGDSPEAFF.

This rearrangement joins TRBV19 to TRBJ1-5; 9 nucleotides line up with TRBD1. The CDR3 covers 15 residues. Per the germline V gene, CDR1 is LNHDA and CDR2 is SQIVND (reference sequence). Unmatched junction bases numbered 7, after V lost 5 bases and J lost 5 bases. The CDR3 nucleotides read TGTGCCAGTAGTTCATGGACAGGGGTTTATCAGCCCCAGCATTTT. It translates to CASSSWTGVYQPQHF.

V and J are TRBV14 and TRBJ2-7; 7 positions agree with TRBD2. The CDR3 extends over 13 amino acids. V gave up 4 bases and J gave up 2 bases; unmatched junction bases: 2. Germline V gives CDR1 SGHDN, CDR2 FVKESK. CDR3 nucleotide sequence: TGTGCCAGCAGCCGAGGACTAGCCTACGAGCAGTACTTC. Translating it yields CASSRGLAYEQYF.

The V gene is TRBV11-3, the J gene TRBJ2-7; TRBD2 matches 7 bases. The CDR3 runs 15 residues. Germline-derived CDR1 and CDR2 are SGHNT and YENEEA. V lost 1 base and J lost 0; bases outside the gene matches: 3. The CDR3 loop is CASSLAAGASYEQYF. CDR3 DNA sequence: TGTGCCAGCAGCTTAGCGGCGGGAGCCTCCTACGAGCAGTACTTC.

The genes are TRBV6-6 and TRBJ2-7; TRBD1 aligns across 8 bases. Germline CDR1 is MNHNY and CDR2 is SVGAGI (reference sequence). The CDR3 loop spans 14 amino acids. Losses at the gene ends were 6 bases for V and 3 bases for J; bases not matched to a gene: 7. Here the CDR3 DNA reads TGTGCCAGCAGGCCCGGACAGGGTGTCTACGAGCAGTACTTC. Amino acids: CASRPGQGVYEQYF.

This sequence joins TRBV30 and TRBJ2-1, with 7 bases matching TRBD2. The CDR3 is made up of 14 amino acids. Germline-derived CDR1 and CDR2 are GTSNPN and SVGIG (reference sequence). J was trimmed by 2 bases and V by 2 bases; bases with no gene match: 3. CDR3 protein: CAWSMGGAYNEQFF. The CDR3 DNA sequence: TGTGCCTGGAGTATGGGGGGGGCCTACAATGAGCAGTTCTTC.

This CDR3 reads CASSRRQGGHTF. CDR3 DNA sequence: TGTGCCAGCAGCCGGCGACAGGGGGGACACACCTTC. This chain connects TRBV13 to TRBJ1-2, with 9 bases matching TRBD1. The J segment lost 12 bases and the V segment lost 5 bases, leaving 7 bases of the junction unmatched. This CDR3 contains 12 residues. Germline V gene sequence: CDR1 PRHDT, CDR2 FYEKMQ (reference sequence).

This clone has a single count. The chain employs TRBV9 and TRBJ1-5; D unresolved. Germline CDR1 is SGDLS and CDR2 is YYNGEE. With 0 bases removed from V and 2 bases from J, the gap between germline ends came to 9 bases. The CDR3 loop spans 15 amino acids. CDR3 DNA: TGTGCCAGCAGCGTAGCAGTTGTCGGCAATCAGCCCCAGCATTTT. Protein product: CASSVAVVGNQPQHF.

This chain connects TRBV7-9 to TRBJ1-2; no firm D call. Trimming shortened V by 5 bases and J by 5 bases, and 9 bases separated the two germline ends. The CDR3 covers 12 residues. Germline CDR1 reads SEHNR; CDR2 reads FQNEAQ (reference sequence). CDR3 nucleotide sequence: TGTGCCAGCAGCCCGTCCACTTATGGCTACACCTTC. Translating gives CASSPSTYGYTF. The full variable domain, in which reference TRBV7-9 and TRBJ1-2 provide the parts outside the CDR3, is DTGVSQNPRHKITKRGQNVTFRCDPISEHNRLYWYRQTLGQGPEFLTYFQNEAQLEKSRLLSDRFSAERPKGSFSTLEIQRTEQGDSAMYLCASSPSTYGYTFGSGTRLTVV.

The chain uses TRBV9 and TRBJ1-1, with D hard to call. Trimming took off 0 bases at V and 5 bases at J, with 8 bases between the two ends. This CDR3 has 13 amino acids. CDR1 is SGDLS, CDR2 YYNGEE, per germline. CDR3: CASSVAPETEAFF. In DNA form, the CDR3 reads TGTGCCAGCAGCGTAGCTCCGGAGACTGAAGCTTTCTTT.

The J gene is TRBJ2-1, the V gene TRBV21-1; TRBD2, the D gene given by the table, was not confirmed from the DNA. TRBV21-1 is an annotated pseudogene. There are 14 residues in the CDR3. The CDR3 sequence is CASSYDTGGSEQFF. Here the CDR3 DNA reads TGTGCCAGCAGCTACGACACGGGAGGGAGTGAGCAGTTCTTC.

The rearrangement uses TRBV25-1 and TRBJ1-2; 7 bases are shared with TRBD1. Germline trimming cut 5 bases from V and 8 bases from J; bases unmatched to any gene: 8. Germline V gene data show CDR1 as MGHDK and CDR2 as SYGVNS. This CDR3 has 13 amino acids. The CDR3 region has the DNA TGTGCCAGCAGTAGGTTGGGACAGTTCGGCTACACCTTC. Translated: CASSRLGQFGYTF.

The J gene is TRBJ1-1, the V gene TRBV5-6, with D uncertain. Germline CDR1 reads SGHDT; CDR2 reads YYEEEE. This CDR3 contains 15 residues. Trimming shortened V by 2 bases and J by 2 bases, and 13 bases separated the two germline ends. CDR3 coding DNA: TGTGCCAGCAGCTTCACTTCTGCCGCAAACACTGAAGCTTTCTTT. Translated, it gives CASSFTSAANTEAFF.

The rearrangement joins TRBV30 to TRBJ1-1; TRBD1 is a possible D gene (6 bases). Trimming cost V 0 bases and J 9 bases, with 17 bases left between them. The CDR3 length is 14 residues. Germline V gene data show CDR1 as GTSNPN and CDR2 as SVGIG (reference sequence). The CDR3 spells CAWSVQGRLWKAFF. CDR3 DNA sequence: TGTGCCTGGAGTGTACAGGGTCGACTGTGGAAAGCTTTCTTT.

The chain uses TRBV6-1 and TRBJ1-1, with TRBD1 matching 9 bases. J gave up 2 bases and V 1 base, and 2 bases lay outside the gene matches. The V gene's germline CDR1 is MNHNS and CDR2 SASEGT. This CDR3 spans 15 amino acids. The CDR3 loop is CASSEEGQGNTEAFF. CDR3 bases: TGTGCCAGCAGTGAAGAGGGACAGGGTAACACTGAAGCTTTCTTT.

V usage is TRBV25-1 and J usage is TRBJ2-7, with TRBD2 matching over 7 bases. Trimming took 3 bases from V and 5 from J; bases not matched to a gene: 4. This CDR3 is 13 amino acids long. From germline, CDR1 is MGHDK and CDR2 SYGVNS. The CDR3 DNA is TGTGCCAGCAGTGAGGGAGGGTCCCACGAGCAGTACTTC. It codes for CASSEGGSHEQYF.

The chain has TRBV7-6 and TRBJ2-6; D is ambiguous. Looked up from germline, CDR1 is SGHVS and CDR2 is FNYEAQ. CDR3 size: 12 residues. V gave up 4 bases and J gave up 9 bases, with 7 bases separating them. The CDR3 region is CASSSVRNVLTF. The CDR3 nucleotides read TGTGCCAGCAGCTCTGTGCGCAACGTCCTGACTTTC.

The chain carries TRBV19 and TRBJ2-3; weak D call: TRBD2 (5 bases). The V and J ends lost 0 bases and 1 base respectively, with 5 bases between them. CDR3 size: 14 residues. Germline assignment: CDR1 LNHDA and CDR2 SQIVND (reference sequence). The DNA of the CDR3 is TGTGCCAGTAGTATAGATAGCGGCACAGATACGCAGTATTTT. Translating gives CASSIDSGTDTQYF.